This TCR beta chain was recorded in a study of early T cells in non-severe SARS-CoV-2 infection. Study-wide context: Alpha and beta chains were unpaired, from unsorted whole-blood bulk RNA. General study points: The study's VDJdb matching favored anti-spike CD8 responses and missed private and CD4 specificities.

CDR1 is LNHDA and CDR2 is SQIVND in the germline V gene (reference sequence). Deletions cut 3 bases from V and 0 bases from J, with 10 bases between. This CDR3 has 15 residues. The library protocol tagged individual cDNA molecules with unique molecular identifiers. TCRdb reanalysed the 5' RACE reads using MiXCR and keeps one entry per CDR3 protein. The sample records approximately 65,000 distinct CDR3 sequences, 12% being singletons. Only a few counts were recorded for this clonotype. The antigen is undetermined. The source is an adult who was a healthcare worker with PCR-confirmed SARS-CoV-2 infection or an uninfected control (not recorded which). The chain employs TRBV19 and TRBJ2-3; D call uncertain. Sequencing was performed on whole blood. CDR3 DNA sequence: TGTGCCAGTAGTATCTCCCCTGCTAGCACAGATACGCAGTATTTT. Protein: CASSISPASTDTQYF.